The T cell receptor (beta chain) described here comes from a study of blood T cell repertoires in COVID-19. V lost 5 bases, J lost 7 bases, and 7 bases stayed unmatched. Germline V CDR1 and CDR2: SGHAT, FQDESV (reference sequence). The CDR3 covers 14 residues. In the study's own analysis: Counts of nucleated cells, estimated from reference gene primer amplification, were obtained. Here immunoSEQ multiplex PCR was the method, and the copy in TCRdb shows in-frame clones only, minus some. V and J calls and clone size follow that table, whereas D and trimming were derived from the DNA. The sample holds about 410,000 clones, around 91% seen once. Seattle patients were enrolled during active infection and followed longitudinally.

This TCR derives from a woman between 35 and 50 years old with COVID-19, enrolled during active disease. The source material was peripheral blood. V usage is TRBV11-1 and J usage is TRBJ1-4; TRBD1 matches 7 bases. CDR3 bases: TGTGCCAGCAGCCCGACAGGGTTGGGTGAAAAACTGTTTTTT. The encoded protein is CASSPTGLGEKLFF.